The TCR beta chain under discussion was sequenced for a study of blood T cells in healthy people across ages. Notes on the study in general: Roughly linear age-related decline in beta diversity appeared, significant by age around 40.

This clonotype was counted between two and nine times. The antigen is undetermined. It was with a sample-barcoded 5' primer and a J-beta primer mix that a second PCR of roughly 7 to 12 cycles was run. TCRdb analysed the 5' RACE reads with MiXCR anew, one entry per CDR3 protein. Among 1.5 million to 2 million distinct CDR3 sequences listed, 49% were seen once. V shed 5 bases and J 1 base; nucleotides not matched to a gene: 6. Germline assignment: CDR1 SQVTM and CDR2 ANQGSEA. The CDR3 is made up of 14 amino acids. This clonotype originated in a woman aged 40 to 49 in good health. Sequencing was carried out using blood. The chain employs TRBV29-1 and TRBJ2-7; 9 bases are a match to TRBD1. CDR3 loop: CSVSGTGTSYEQYF. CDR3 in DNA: TGCAGCGTTAGTGGGACAGGGACTTCCTACGAGCAGTACTTC.